These T cell receptor beta chains were read from a single sample in a study of T cell repertoires in cytomegalovirus infection. For these TCRs, the target antigens are not known. One entry per CDR3 protein results from TCRdb running MiXCR on the reads. This table has about 830,000 distinct CDR3 sequences, approximately 29% appearing once. The source material was cultured CD8+ T cells from PBMCs, sampled from culture after CMV antigen stimulation. The source is a human donor in good health (CMV status not recorded). Some clones in this sample may be carry-over from other donors' samples. Each CDR3 is given with its conserved first and last residue. D genes are given only for firm matches. Clone size, where shown, is once, few, many, or a class for clones that have expanded.

D | J | size | V | CDR3 | DNA
NA | TRBJ2-5 | once | TRBV27 | CASSLSAGAGQETQYF | TGTGCCAGCAGTTTATCCGCGGGGGCAGGCCAAGAGACCCAGTACTTC
TRBD2 | TRBJ2-1 | NA | TRBV9 | CASSVGSGAGNEQFF | TGTGCCAGCAGCGTAGGTAGCGGGGCGGGGAATGAGCAGTTCTTC
TRBD1 | TRBJ2-1 | few | TRBV10-3 | CAISREGAGAHEQFF | TGTGCCATCAGTAGAGAGGGGGCCGGGGCCCATGAGCAGTTCTTC
TRBD1 | TRBJ1-5 | few | TRBV12-3/TRBV12-4 | CASSERGDRLYSNQPQHF | TGTGCCAGCAGTGAGAGGGGGGACAGACTCTATAGCAATCAGCCCCAGCATTTT
NA | TRBJ2-6 | NA | TRBV6-2/TRBV6-3 | CASSYGVGRLASVLTF | TGTGCCAGCAGTTACGGCGTAGGAAGACTGGCCAGCGTCCTGACTTTC
NA | TRBJ2-5 | NA | TRBV4-3 | CASSQERRVSHQETQYF | TGCGCCAGCAGCCAAGAACGTCGGGTCAGCCATCAAGAGACCCAGTACTTC
NA | TRBJ1-2 | few | TRBV29-1 | CSVEHGYGYTF | TGCAGCGTTGAACACGGTTATGGCTACACCTTC
NA | TRBJ2-1 | NA | TRBV4-2 | CASSQDAVNNEQFF | TGTGCCAGCAGCCAAGATGCAGTTAACAATGAGCAGTTCTTC
NA | TRBJ1-2 | many | TRBV7-9 | CASSFSTGTYGYTF | TGTGCCAGCAGCTTTTCTACAGGGACCTATGGCTACACCTTC
NA | TRBJ1-2 | few | TRBV6-2/TRBV6-3 | CASSSIRTWKKDGYTF | TGTGCCAGCAGTTCGATTCGGACCTGGAAAAAGGACGGCTACACCTTC
NA | TRBJ1-5 | NA | TRBV27 | CASRAGVASNQPQHF | TGTGCCAGCAGGGCAGGGGTGGCTAGCAATCAGCCCCAGCATTTT
TRBD1 | TRBJ1-2 | NA | TRBV6-8 | CAIDGQGGGYTF | TGTGCCATCGATGGACAGGGAGGAGGCTACACCTTC
TRBD1 | TRBJ2-5 | NA | TRBV27 | CASSQWTGGTEETQYF | TGTGCCAGCAGTCAATGGACAGGGGGAACAGAAGAGACCCAGTACTTC
TRBD1 | TRBJ2-7 | few | TRBV7-2 | CASSSGGQGAFFSYEQYF | TGTGCCAGCAGCTCGGGGGGACAGGGGGCTTTCTTCTCCTACGAGCAGTACTTC
NA | TRBJ2-2 | many | TRBV7-6 | CASSLALTGNTGELFF | TGTGCCAGCAGCTTAGCCCTAACAGGGAACACCGGGGAGCTGTTTTTT
NA | TRBJ2-1 | NA | TRBV7-2 | CASSLSVTIGYNEQFF | TGTGCCAGCAGCTTATCAGTAACTATCGGCTACAATGAGCAGTTCTTC
TRBD2 | TRBJ2-7 | few | TRBV5-1 | CASSFAGDQSEQYF | TGCGCCAGCAGCTTCGCGGGGGATCAGAGCGAGCAGTACTTC
NA | TRBJ1-1 | NA | TRBV15 | CATRDDRHTEAFF | TGTGCCACCAGGGATGACCGGCACACTGAAGCTTTCTTT
NA | TRBJ1-5 | NA | TRBV10-2 | CASSDVFGNQPQHF | TGCGCCAGCAGTGATGTTTTTGGGAATCAGCCCCAGCATTTT
NA | TRBJ2-5 | many | TRBV7-2 | CASSLEQGVETQYF | TGTGCCAGCAGCTTAGAGCAGGGTGTGGAGACCCAGTACTTC
NA | TRBJ1-2 | NA | TRBV27 | CASSSPGREGYGYTF | TGTGCCAGCAGTTCCCCCGGCAGGGAAGGATATGGCTACACCTTC
NA | TRBJ2-5 | NA | TRBV7-9 | CASSTPPGGDKQETQYF | TGTGCCAGCAGTACCCCGCCGGGCGGGGACAAACAAGAGACCCAGTACTTC